This T cell receptor (beta chain) was captured by sequencing in a study of T cells after yellow fever vaccination. V lost 5 bases and J lost 15; bases outside the gene matches: 8. Per germline, CDR1 SEHNR and CDR2 FQNEAQ (reference sequence). The CDR3 consists of 13 residues. MiXCR was run by TCRdb on the 5' RACE reads, yielding one entry per CDR3 protein. The profile shows hundreds of thousands of distinct CDR3 sequences, approximately 13% of them singletons. This clonotype originated in a young man who received the YFV17D yellow fever vaccine. This specimen consisted of PBMCs, obtained on the day of the yellow fever booster vaccination. The V gene is TRBV7-9, the J gene TRBJ2-1; 12 bases are shared with TRBD2. The CDR3, as DNA: TGTGCCAGCAGCCCCCAGACTAGCGGGAGAACGTTCTTC. Protein product: CASSPQTSGRTFF.